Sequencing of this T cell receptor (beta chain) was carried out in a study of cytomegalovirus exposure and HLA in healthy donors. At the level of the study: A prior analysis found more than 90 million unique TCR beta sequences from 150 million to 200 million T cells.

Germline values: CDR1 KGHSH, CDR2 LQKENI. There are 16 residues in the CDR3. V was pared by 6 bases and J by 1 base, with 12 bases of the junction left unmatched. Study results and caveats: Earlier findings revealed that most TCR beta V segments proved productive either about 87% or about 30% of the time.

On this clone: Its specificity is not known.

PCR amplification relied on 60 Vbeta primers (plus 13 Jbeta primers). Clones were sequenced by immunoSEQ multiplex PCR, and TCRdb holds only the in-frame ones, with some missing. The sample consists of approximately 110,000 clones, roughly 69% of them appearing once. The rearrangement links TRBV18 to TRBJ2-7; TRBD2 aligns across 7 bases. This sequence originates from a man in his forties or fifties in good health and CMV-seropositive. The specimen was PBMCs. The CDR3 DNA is TGTGCCAGCTCCCCCCGGGGGGTAGGACCATCCTACGAGCAGTACTTC. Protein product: CASSPRGVGPSYEQYF.